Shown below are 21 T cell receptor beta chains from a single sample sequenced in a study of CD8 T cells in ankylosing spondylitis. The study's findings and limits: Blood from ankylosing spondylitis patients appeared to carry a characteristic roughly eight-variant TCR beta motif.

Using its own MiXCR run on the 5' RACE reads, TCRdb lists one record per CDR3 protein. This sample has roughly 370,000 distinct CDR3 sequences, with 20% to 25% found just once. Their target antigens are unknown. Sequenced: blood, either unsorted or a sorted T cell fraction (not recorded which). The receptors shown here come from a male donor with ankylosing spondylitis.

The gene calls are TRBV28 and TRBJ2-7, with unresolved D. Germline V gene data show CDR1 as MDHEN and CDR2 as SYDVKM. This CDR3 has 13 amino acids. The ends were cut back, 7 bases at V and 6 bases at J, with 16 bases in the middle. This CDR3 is CASTQRVVGEQYF. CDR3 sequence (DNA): TGTGCCAGCACCCAAAGAGTAGTGGGCGAGCAGTACTTC.

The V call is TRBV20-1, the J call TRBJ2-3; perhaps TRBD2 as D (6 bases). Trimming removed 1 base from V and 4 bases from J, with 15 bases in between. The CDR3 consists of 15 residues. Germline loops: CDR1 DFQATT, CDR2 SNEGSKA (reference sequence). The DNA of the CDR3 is TGCAGTGCTAGAGTCCCGGACTCGGGGGCAGATACGCAGTATTTT. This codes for CSARVPDSGADTQYF.

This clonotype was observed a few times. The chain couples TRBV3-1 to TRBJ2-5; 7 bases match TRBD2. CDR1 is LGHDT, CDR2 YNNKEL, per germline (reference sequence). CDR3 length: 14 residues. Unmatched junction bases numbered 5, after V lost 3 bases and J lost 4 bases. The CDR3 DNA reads TGTGCCAGCAGCCATACAGTAGCGGGAGAGACCCAGTACTTC. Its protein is CASSHTVAGETQYF.

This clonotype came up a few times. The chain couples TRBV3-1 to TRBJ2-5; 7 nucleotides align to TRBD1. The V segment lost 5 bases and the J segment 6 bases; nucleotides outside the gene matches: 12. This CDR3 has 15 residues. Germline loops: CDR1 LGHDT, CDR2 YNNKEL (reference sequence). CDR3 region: CASSASTGIPQTQYF. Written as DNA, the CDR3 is TGTGCCAGCAGCGCCTCGACAGGGATTCCGCAGACCCAGTACTTC.

CDR3 DNA: TGCAGCGTAGAGACAACAACGGGTACGAAGGCCCAGTACTTC. This sequence encodes CSVETTTGTKAQYF. The rearrangement uses TRBV29-1 and TRBJ2-5; no reliable D call. Per germline, CDR1 SQVTM and CDR2 ANQGSEA. The CDR3 totals 14 residues. V was clipped by 6 bases and J by 9 bases, with 23 bases between them.

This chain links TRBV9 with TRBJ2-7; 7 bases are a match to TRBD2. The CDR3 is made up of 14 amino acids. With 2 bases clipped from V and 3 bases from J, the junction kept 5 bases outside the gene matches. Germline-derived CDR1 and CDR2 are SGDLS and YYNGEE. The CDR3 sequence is CASSVGTTNYEQYF. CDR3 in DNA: TGTGCCAGCAGCGTCGGGACTACAAACTACGAGCAGTACTTC.

CDR3 nucleotides: TGCGCCAGCAGCCAAGAAGAAACTAGCGGGAGGGCCACAGATACGCAGTATTTT. It codes for CASSQEETSGRATDTQYF. The chain uses TRBV4-1 and TRBJ2-3, with 13 bases lining up with TRBD2. Germline assignment: CDR1 MGHRA and CDR2 YSYEKL. This CDR3 region has 18 residues. With V trimmed by 0 bases and J by 2 bases, 5 bases remained unmatched.

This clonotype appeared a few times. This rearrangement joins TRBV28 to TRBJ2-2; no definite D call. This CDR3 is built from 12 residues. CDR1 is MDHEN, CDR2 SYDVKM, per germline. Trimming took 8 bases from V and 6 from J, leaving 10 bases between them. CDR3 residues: CASLARPGELFF. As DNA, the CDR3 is TGTGCCAGCCTCGCCCGACCCGGGGAGCTGTTTTTT.

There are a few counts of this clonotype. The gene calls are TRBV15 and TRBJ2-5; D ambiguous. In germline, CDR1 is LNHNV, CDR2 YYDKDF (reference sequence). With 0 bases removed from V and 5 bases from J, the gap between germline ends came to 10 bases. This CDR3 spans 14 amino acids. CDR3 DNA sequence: TGTGCCACCAGCAGAGATCGTAGTTCGGAGACCCAGTACTTC. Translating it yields CATSRDRSSETQYF.

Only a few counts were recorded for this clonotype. The CDR3 nucleotides read TGTGCCAGCGCAAGAGTGGTAGCGGGACAAGAGACCCAGTACTTC. Translating it yields CASARVVAGQETQYF. The gene calls are TRBV12-3 or TRBV12-4 and TRBJ2-5; the match to TRBD2 covers 8 bases. This CDR3 is built from 15 residues. V trimming: 8 bases; J trimming: 2 bases; junction bases outside the gene matches: 10.

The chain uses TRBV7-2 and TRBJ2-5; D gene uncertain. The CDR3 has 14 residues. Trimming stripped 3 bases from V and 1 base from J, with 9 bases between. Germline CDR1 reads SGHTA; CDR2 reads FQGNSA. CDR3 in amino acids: CASSFAAPQETQYF. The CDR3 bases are TGTGCCAGCAGCTTTGCGGCCCCCCAAGAGACCCAGTACTTC.

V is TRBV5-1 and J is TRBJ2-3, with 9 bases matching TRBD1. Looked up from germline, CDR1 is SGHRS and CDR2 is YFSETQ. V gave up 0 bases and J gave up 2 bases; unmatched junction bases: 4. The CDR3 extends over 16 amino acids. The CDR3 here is CASSLGGQGNTDTQYF. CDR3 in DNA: TGCGCCAGCAGCTTGGGAGGACAGGGGAACACAGATACGCAGTATTTT.

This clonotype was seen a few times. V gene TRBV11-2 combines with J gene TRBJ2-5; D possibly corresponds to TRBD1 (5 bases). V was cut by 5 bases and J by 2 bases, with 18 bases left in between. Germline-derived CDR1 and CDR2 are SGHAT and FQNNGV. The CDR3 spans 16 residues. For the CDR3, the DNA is TGTGCCAGCAGCCCCACCCGGGCTAGGGGTCAAGAGACCCAGTACTTC. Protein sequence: CASSPTRARGQETQYF.

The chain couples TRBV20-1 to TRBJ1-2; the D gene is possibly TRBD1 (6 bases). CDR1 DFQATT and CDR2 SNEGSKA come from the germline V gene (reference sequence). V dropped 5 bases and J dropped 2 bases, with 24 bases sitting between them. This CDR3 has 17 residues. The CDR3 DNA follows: TGCAGTGCTGGGGGAGTGGCGAGAGACAGGCGGAACTATGGCTACACCTTC. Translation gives CSAGGVARDRRNYGYTF.

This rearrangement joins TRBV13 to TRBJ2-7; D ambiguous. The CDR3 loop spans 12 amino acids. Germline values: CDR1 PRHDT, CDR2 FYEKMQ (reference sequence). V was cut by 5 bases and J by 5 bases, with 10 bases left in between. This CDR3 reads CASSPRGHEQYF. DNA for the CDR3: TGTGCCAGCAGCCCCCGCGGTCACGAGCAGTACTTC.

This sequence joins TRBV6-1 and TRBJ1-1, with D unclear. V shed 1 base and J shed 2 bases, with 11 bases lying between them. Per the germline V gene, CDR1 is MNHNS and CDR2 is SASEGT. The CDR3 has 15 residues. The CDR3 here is CASSEVSTANTEAFF. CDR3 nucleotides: TGTGCCAGCAGTGAAGTATCCACAGCAAACACTGAAGCTTTCTTT.

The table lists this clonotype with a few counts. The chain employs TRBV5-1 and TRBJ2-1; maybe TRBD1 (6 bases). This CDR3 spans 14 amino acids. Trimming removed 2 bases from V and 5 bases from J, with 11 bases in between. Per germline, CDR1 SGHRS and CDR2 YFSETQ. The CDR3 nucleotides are TGCGCCAGCAGCTTTACAGGGAGAGACAATGAGCAGTTCTTC. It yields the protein CASSFTGRDNEQFF.

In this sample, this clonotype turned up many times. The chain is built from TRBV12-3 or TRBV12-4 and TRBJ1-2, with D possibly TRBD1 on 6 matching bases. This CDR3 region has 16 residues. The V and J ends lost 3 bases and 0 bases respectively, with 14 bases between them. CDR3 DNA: TGTGCCAGCAGTTTGGGCAGCGGGGGCTCTAACTATGGCTACACCTTC. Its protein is CASSLGSGGSNYGYTF.

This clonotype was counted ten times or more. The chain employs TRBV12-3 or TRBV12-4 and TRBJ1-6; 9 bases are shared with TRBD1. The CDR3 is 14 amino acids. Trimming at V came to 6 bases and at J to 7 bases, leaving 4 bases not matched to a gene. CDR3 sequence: CASSTGQGNSPLHF. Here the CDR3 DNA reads TGTGCCAGCAGCACCGGACAGGGGAATTCACCCCTCCACTTT.

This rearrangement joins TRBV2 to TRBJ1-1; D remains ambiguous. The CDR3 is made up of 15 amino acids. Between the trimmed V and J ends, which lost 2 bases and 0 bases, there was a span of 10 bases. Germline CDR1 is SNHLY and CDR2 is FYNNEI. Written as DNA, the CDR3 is TGTGCCAGCAGTGAACGGTCCCTTTTGAACACTGAAGCTTTCTTT. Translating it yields CASSERSLLNTEAFF. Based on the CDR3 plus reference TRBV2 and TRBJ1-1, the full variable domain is EPEVTQTPSHQVTQMGQEVILRCVPISNHLYFYWYRQILGQKVEFLVSFYNNEISEKSEIFDDQFSVERPDGSNFTLKIRSTKLEDSAMYFCASSERSLLNTEAFFGQGTRLTVV.

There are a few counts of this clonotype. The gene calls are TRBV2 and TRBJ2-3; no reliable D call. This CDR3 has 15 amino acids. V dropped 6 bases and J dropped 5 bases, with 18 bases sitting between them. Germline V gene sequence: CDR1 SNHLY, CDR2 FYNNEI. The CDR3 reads CASSPWAAGQDTQYF. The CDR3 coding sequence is TGTGCCAGCAGCCCGTGGGCGGCAGGTCAAGATACGCAGTATTTT. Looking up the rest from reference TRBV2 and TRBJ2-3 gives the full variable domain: EPEVTQTPSHQVTQMGQEVILRCVPISNHLYFYWYRQILGQKVEFLVSFYNNEISEKSEIFDDQFSVERPDGSNFTLKIRSTKLEDSAMYFCASSPWAAGQDTQYFGPGTRLTVL.